This T cell receptor (beta chain) emerged from a study of PD-1 blockade in classical Hodgkin lymphoma. Study-level points and caveats: Complete responders showed a baseline diversity that resembled the diversity of newly diagnosed patients. When nivolumab was started under 1 year after ASCT, patients were excluded.

The assay was immunoSEQ multiplex PCR, and TCRdb's table has in-frame clones only and misses some. The sample lists nearly 25,000 clones; 80% were seen once. No patient escaped relapse after autologous stem cell transplantation, and brentuximab vedotin exposure varied. Complete response, partial response or progressive disease constituted the best response categories observed. In this sample, this clone turned up a few times. Antigen unknown. The ends lost 3 bases at V and 1 base at J; junction bases unmatched: 15. This CDR3 comprises 20 residues. CDR1 and CDR2 from the germline V gene are MNHNS and SASEGT.

V and J are TRBV6-1 and TRBJ1-4; 9 bases map to TRBD1. The receptor comes from a human donor with classical Hodgkin lymphoma. The sequencing here drew on peripheral blood mononuclear cells (PBMCs), taken at baseline. DNA for the CDR3: TGTGCCAGCAGTGATTGGATCCGGGACAGGGTGATAGAAACTAATGAAAAACTGTTTTTT. As protein: CASSDWIRDRVIETNEKLFF.